The 7 T cell receptor beta chains below all came from one sample that was sequenced in a study of blood T cells in healthy people across ages. For the second PCR, which ran for 7 to 11 cycles, a sample-barcoded 5' primer and a J-beta primer mix were used. One entry per CDR3 protein results from TCRdb running MiXCR on the 5' RACE reads. This table has hundreds of thousands of distinct CDR3 sequences, around 49% appearing once. The sequencing sample was made of blood. All receptors come from a woman aged 60 to 75 in good health.

This clonotype was seen more than once but under ten times. This chain joins TRBV4-3 and TRBJ2-7, with 8 bases matching TRBD2. Per germline, CDR1 LGHNA and CDR2 YSLEER. V lost 2 bases to trimming and J lost 3 bases; unmatched junction nucleotides: 6. This CDR3 has 15 residues. The CDR3 bases are TGCGCCAGCAGCCAACTTAGCGGGATAGGCTACGAGCAGTACTTC. Translated, it gives CASSQLSGIGYEQYF.

J is TRBJ2-7 and V is TRBV5-1; no firm D call. V lost 1 base and J 3 bases, leaving 14 bases between the germline ends. CDR3 length equals 15 residues. The V gene's germline CDR1 is SGHRS and CDR2 YFSETQ. For the CDR3, the DNA is TGCGCCAGCAGCTTGCTAAATACCTTAATCTACGAGCAGTACTTC. It translates to CASSLLNTLIYEQYF.

This rearrangement joins TRBV4-2 to TRBJ2-1; 7 positions agree with TRBD2. The end of the DNA fits TRBJ2-7 better, so the J call may be wrong. Germline CDR1 is LGHNA and CDR2 is YNFKEQ. The CDR3 is 16 residues long. The CDR3 region is CASSRATSDTYNEQYF. The CDR3 DNA reads TGTGCCAGCAGCCGCGCTACTAGCGACACCTACAATGAGCAGTACTTC.

The rearrangement joins TRBV4-2 to TRBJ2-1; 7 nucleotides line up with TRBD1. With 4 bases clipped from V and 13 bases from J, the junction kept 16 bases outside the gene matches. The CDR3 is 15 amino acids. CDR1 is LGHNA and CDR2 is YNFKEQ in the germline V gene. CDR3 protein: CASSRTGTEKETQFF. The CDR3 DNA sequence: TGTGCCAGCAGCCGGACCGGGACAGAGAAAGAGACCCAGTTCTTC.

The chain is built from TRBV18 and TRBJ1-2; a possible D gene is TRBD1 (6 bases). This CDR3 is built from 15 residues. Per germline, CDR1 KGHSH and CDR2 LQKENI. Trimming removed 3 bases at V and 1 base at J, with 12 bases between. The CDR3 loop is CASSPEDRNNYGYTF. CDR3 nucleotide sequence: TGTGCCAGCTCACCGGAGGACAGAAATAACTATGGCTACACCTTC.

The V gene is TRBV7-2, the J gene TRBJ2-5; the D call may be TRBD1 or TRBD2 (9 bases each). The CDR3 extends over 15 amino acids. Germline loops: CDR1 SGHTA, CDR2 FQGNSA. V shed 1 base and J shed 11 bases, with 20 bases lying between them. CDR3 coding DNA: TGTGCCAGCAGCTTAGGCGGGAGGGGACAGGGCGGGCAGTACTTC. Amino acids: CASSLGGRGQGGQYF.

J is TRBJ1-5 and V is TRBV3-1; possible D gene TRBD1, 6 bases. The CDR3 runs 15 residues. Germline CDR1 LGHDT, CDR2 YNNKEL (reference sequence). Trimming stripped 0 bases from V and 5 bases from J, with 11 bases between. CDR3 region: CASSQETGPYQPQHF. The DNA for the CDR3 is TGTGCCAGCAGCCAAGAAACAGGGCCGTATCAGCCCCAGCATTTT.